This T cell receptor (beta chain) is drawn from a study of blood T cell repertoires in COVID-19 (TCRdb year 2020). About the investigation overall: Collaborator samples came from the United States, Italy and Spain and covered acute and convalescent phases of COVID-19. The prospective study material was composed of cDNA or gDNA derived from T cells, B-cell-depleted T cells, or PBMCs. Deeply sampled blood TCRbeta repertoires from subjects exposed to, actively infected with, or recovered from COVID-19 were included in the dataset. The repertoires were made available in a free public database intended to serve as a resource for research on the immune response to SARS-CoV-2. Samples were obtained from the ongoing ImmuneRACE study (first 160 participants) and from 950 to 1,500 subjects provided by 6 global collaborators. A de-identified subject ID, COVID-19 status, age in years and sex were almost always included in the sample metadata. HLA class I and class II types, where available, came from metadata supplied by the sample provider rather than from assay-based typing. Results and caveats for the whole study, not just this receptor: The amount of clinical and demographic metadata varied by source and participant and was provided uncurated.

In the prospective study, participants were about 18 to 90 years old, resided in under 30 geographic areas of the United States, and were enrolled through a virtual design. Cohort assignment in the prospective study relied on participant-reported clinical history from a screening survey and a study questionnaire. Recovered participants in ImmuneRACE Cohort 3 were defined as having two consecutive negative NP/OP PCR tests, clearance from a healthcare professional, or resolution of symptoms. In the prospective study, whole blood, serum and a nasopharyngeal or oropharyngeal swab were collected from each participant by mobile phlebotomists. Over an approximately 2-month period, participants in the prospective study had the option of providing additional blood draws and questionnaires. Before DNA extraction, blood samples from the prospective study were shipped at room temperature or frozen. Remarks on this clone: The target of this receptor is not known. Qualities for individual bases were not recorded, and no much larger clone is one base off.

TCRbeta CDR3 regions were amplified from genomic DNA by means of the immunoSEQ Assay, a bias-controlled multiplex PCR. As for the original processing: The number of nucleated cells in each sample was estimated by amplification of reference gene primers within the assay. To quantify the absolute abundance of each unique TCRbeta CDR3 rearrangement, sequence reads were collapsed and filtered. For each sample, productive Simpson clonality was calculated as the square root of Simpson's diversity index over productive rearrangements. Imported from immuneACCESS, the table was reduced by TCRdb to in-frame sequences with V and J called. These copies leave out some clones; in studies compared against another copy, an unresolved V gene accounts for under half, and the cause of the remainder is not known. V, J and clone size were drawn from that table, and D and trimming were deduced from the DNA. The sample yields around 300,000 clones; approximately 89% were counted once. About 5% of the sample lies in the top ten.

The clonotype comes from a man aged 25 to 40 who had recovered from COVID-19. What was sequenced was PBMCs or T cells enriched from blood (not recorded which).

The nucleotides are TGCGCCAGCAGCCCCCCTCCCAGGCCGAATGAGCAGTTCTTC. This sequence encodes CASSPPPRPNEQFF. The chain joins TRBV4-1 to TRBJ2-1, with the D gene too uncertain to name. Based on the germline V gene, the CDR1 and CDR2 sequences are MGHRA and YSYEKL. A distance of 14 bases separates the germline ends of V and J, which lose 4 bases and 7 bases respectively. The CDR3 runs 14 amino acids, cysteine and phenylalanine included. Of the read, only the CDR3 DNA is kept; its 42 bases are in frame from base 1.